This T cell receptor beta chain stems from a study of T cell responses to AZD1222 COVID-19 vaccine. Study in general: It was second doses at about 4 or about 12 weeks that were pooled.

The repertoire was sequenced with immunoSEQ multiplex PCR; TCRdb's copy has only in-frame clones and lacks some. Here the sample spans 130,000 to 150,000 clones, approximately 90% being singletons. V was clipped by 9 bases and J by 5 bases, with 16 bases between them. The length of the CDR3 is 13 residues. The germline gives CDR1 LNHDA, CDR2 SQIVND (reference sequence). With respect to this clone: Antigen: not known.

Regarding the study as a whole: Donors in the cohort were predominantly white British and more often female, and clonal diversity was possibly underestimated. A reported finding is that nearly half of spike-specific TCRs target unmutated variant regions. The peak T cell response came first, and repertoires were sampled only after it.

The origin of this receptor is an adult in good health. This chain joins TRBV19 and TRBJ1-1; D remains ambiguous. The sample was peripheral blood, taken on day 0 of AZD1222 vaccination. In DNA form, the CDR3 reads TGTGCCAGCCACCCGCCGGTTTGGACTGAAGCTTTCTTT. The encoded protein is CASHPPVWTEAFF.